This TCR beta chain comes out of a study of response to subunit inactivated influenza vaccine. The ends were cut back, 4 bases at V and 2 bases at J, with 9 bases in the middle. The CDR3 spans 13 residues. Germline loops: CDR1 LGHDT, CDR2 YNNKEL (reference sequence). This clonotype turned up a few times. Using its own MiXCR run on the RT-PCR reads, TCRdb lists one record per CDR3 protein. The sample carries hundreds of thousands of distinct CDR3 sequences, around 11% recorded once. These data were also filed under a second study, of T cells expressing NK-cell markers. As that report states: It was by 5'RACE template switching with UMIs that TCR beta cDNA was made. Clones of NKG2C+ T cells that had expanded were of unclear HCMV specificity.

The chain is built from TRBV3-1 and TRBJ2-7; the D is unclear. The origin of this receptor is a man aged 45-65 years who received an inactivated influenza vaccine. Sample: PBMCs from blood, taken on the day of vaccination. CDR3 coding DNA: TGTGCCAGCAGCCCCCTCGTCCCCTACGAGCAGTACTTC. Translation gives CASSPLVPYEQYF.